Below are 25 T cell receptor beta chains sequenced from a single sample in a study of shared clonotypes between healthy human individuals. Sequenced by immunoSEQ multiplex PCR; TCRdb stores in-frame clones only, minus some. Of roughly 2 million clones in the sample, approximately 95% were seen once. Source material: naive CD4+ T cells sorted from blood. Regarding subset: CD45RA+ positively selected. The receptors originated from a young man in good health.

V gene TRBV5-1 combines with J gene TRBJ1-6; D gene ambiguous. V was trimmed by 5 bases and J by 0 bases, leaving 12 bases between them. This CDR3 spans 16 amino acids. Germline CDR1 and CDR2: SGHRS and YFSETQ. The CDR3 region is CASRSDGSSYNSPLHF. The CDR3 DNA reads TGCGCCAGCAGGAGTGACGGTAGCTCCTATAATTCACCCCTCCACTTT. The complete variable domain, with remaining parts taken from reference TRBV5-1 and TRBJ1-6, reads KAGVTQTPRYLIKTRGQQVTLSCSPISGHRSVSWYQQTPGQGLQFLFEYFSETQRNKGNFPGRFSGRQFSNSRSEMNVSTLELGDSALYLCASRSDGSSYNSPLHFGNGTRLTVT.

The chain links TRBV30 to TRBJ1-1; no firm D call. Trimming stripped 5 bases from V and 11 bases from J, with 15 bases between. This CDR3 region has 11 residues. The germline V gene has CDR1 GTSNPN and CDR2 SVGIG (reference sequence). The CDR3 DNA follows: TGTGCCTGGCTCTCCGGATACCTCGCTTTCTTT. Translating gives CAWLSGYLAFF.

DNA for the CDR3: TGTGCCAGTAGTTTCCGGGACAGGGAGTTTGAGCAGTTCTTC. The encoded protein is CASSFRDREFEQFF. The chain has TRBV19 and TRBJ2-1; 9 bases are shared with TRBD1. This CDR3 comprises 14 residues. V was pared by 5 bases and J by 9 bases, with 8 bases of the junction left unmatched. CDR1 LNHDA and CDR2 SQIVND come from the germline V gene (reference sequence).

This chain joins TRBV6-5 and TRBJ1-3, with 8 positions matching TRBD1. The CDR3 extends over 15 amino acids. Germline V gene lookup returns CDR1 MNHEY and CDR2 SVGAGI. V was pared by 6 bases and J by 4 bases, with 8 bases of the junction left unmatched. CDR3 region: CASRPDRGRGNTIYF. CDR3 DNA: TGTGCCAGCAGGCCAGACAGGGGAAGGGGAAACACCATATATTTT.

The chain employs TRBV10-3 and TRBJ2-7, with D uncertain. From germline, CDR1 is ENHRY and CDR2 SYGVKD. This CDR3 contains 11 residues. V dropped 10 bases and J dropped 3 bases, with 10 bases sitting between them. CDR3 protein: CATRANYEQYF. In DNA, the CDR3 is TGTGCCACACGGGCGAACTACGAGCAGTACTTC.

This chain joins TRBV28 and TRBJ2-5, with 10 bases matching TRBD2. The germline V gene has CDR1 MDHEN and CDR2 SYDVKM. Trimming took 4 bases from V and 6 from J; bases not matched to a gene: 11. The CDR3 is 16 residues long. Written as DNA, the CDR3 is TGTGCCAGCAGTTCCCCGGGGAGCGGGGGGGTCAAGACCCAGTACTTC. This encodes CASSSPGSGGVKTQYF.

The sample holds one count of this clone. The chain couples TRBV6-5 to TRBJ2-1; possible D gene TRBD1, 6 bases. Trimming removed 2 bases from V and 4 bases from J, with 12 bases in between. The CDR3 is made up of 15 amino acids. Germline CDR1 is MNHEY and CDR2 is SVGAGI. The CDR3 sequence: CASSYQRTVYNEQFF. CDR3 nucleotide sequence: TGTGCCAGCAGTTACCAAAGGACAGTTTACAATGAGCAGTTCTTC.

The chain employs TRBV18 and TRBJ2-4; a weak D match, TRBD1 (6 bases). Between the trimmed V and J ends, which lost 2 bases and 9 bases, there was a span of 14 bases. Germline CDR1 KGHSH, CDR2 LQKENI. The CDR3 sequence is 14 residues long. The CDR3 DNA is TGTGCCAGCTCACCAGGCCAGGGGTTGAGCATTCAGTACTTC. Its protein is CASSPGQGLSIQYF.

The V and J genes are TRBV28 and TRBJ1-5, with 7 nucleotides matching TRBD1. The V gene's germline CDR1 is MDHEN and CDR2 SYDVKM. V was clipped by 8 bases and J by 4 bases; unmatched bases: 5. CDR3 length: 13 residues. The CDR3: CASRRDRNQPQHF. For the CDR3, the DNA is TGTGCCAGCCGTCGGGACAGAAATCAGCCCCAGCATTTT.

This rearrangement joins TRBV11-2 to TRBJ2-7, with 8 bases identical to TRBD2. V was pared by 5 bases and J by 4 bases, with 13 bases of the junction left unmatched. The CDR3 totals 16 residues. Germline CDR1 and CDR2: SGHAT and FQNNGV. CDR3 residues: CASSPISSGLRYEQYF. Here the CDR3 DNA reads TGTGCCAGCAGCCCGATCTCTAGCGGGCTTAGGTACGAGCAGTACTTC.

This clone was counted once. The J gene is TRBJ1-1, the V gene TRBV4-1; D is undetermined. The ends were cut back, 0 bases at V and 4 bases at J, with 9 bases in the middle. CDR3 size: 14 residues. Germline V gene sequence: CDR1 MGHRA, CDR2 YSYEKL. CDR3 amino acids: CASSQDWDITEAFF. The CDR3 DNA is TGCGCCAGCAGCCAAGATTGGGATATCACTGAAGCTTTCTTT.

The V and J genes are TRBV7-9 and TRBJ1-2; D is undetermined. The CDR3 loop spans 14 amino acids. CDR1 is SEHNR and CDR2 is FQNEAQ in the germline V gene (reference sequence). Trimming shortened V by 1 base and J by 2 bases, and 8 bases separated the two germline ends. CDR3 nucleotide sequence: TGTGCCAGCAGCTTAGACGTGGAGAACTATGGCTACACCTTC. It codes for CASSLDVENYGYTF.

This sequence joins TRBV21-1 and TRBJ1-1. TRBV21-1 is reported as a pseudogene. The CDR3 spans 13 residues. Here the CDR3 DNA reads TGTGCCAGCACCCGAGGAGGGTGCACTGAAGCTTTCTTT. Protein sequence: CASTRGGCTEAFF.

A word on this clone: Different DNA sequences within this sample yield the same CDR3. The genes are TRBV11-3 and TRBJ2-7; 9 nucleotides align to TRBD1. This CDR3 spans 14 amino acids. Looked up from germline, CDR1 is SGHNT and CDR2 is YENEEA. After removal of 6 bases from V and 0 bases from J, the junction contained 3 bases not matched to a gene. As DNA, the CDR3 is TGTGCCAGCAGTTCGGGACAGGGCTCCTACGAGCAGTACTTC. Translation: CASSSGQGSYEQYF. The whole variable domain, remainder taken from reference TRBV11-3 and TRBJ2-7, is EAGVVQSPRYKIIEKKQPVAFWCNPISGHNTLYWYLQNLGQGPELLIRYENEEAVDDSQLPKDRFSAERLKGVDSTLKIQPAELGDSAVYLCASSSGQGSYEQYFGPGTRLTVT.

The V and J genes are TRBV7-2 and TRBJ2-3; TRBD2 matches 14 bases. The CDR3 spans 19 residues. Germline V lookup: CDR1 SGHTA, CDR2 FQGNSA. J was trimmed by 5 bases and V by 5 bases; bases with no gene match: 15. The CDR3 DNA reads as TGTGCCAGCAGCAAGAGGGGCCAGACTAGCGGGAGGGTCGAAGATACGCAGTATTTT. It encodes CASSKRGQTSGRVEDTQYF.

This chain uses TRBV7-2 with TRBJ1-1; D may be TRBD1 (5 bases). The V end was cut by 0 bases, the J end by 4 bases, with 12 bases between. Germline values: CDR1 SGHTA, CDR2 FQGNSA. The CDR3 consists of 15 residues. The CDR3, as DNA: TGTGCCAGCAGCTTAGCGGGGGTATCGGGCACTGAAGCTTTCTTT. It yields the protein CASSLAGVSGTEAFF. Combining the CDR3 with reference TRBV7-2 and TRBJ1-1 gives the whole variable domain GAGVSQSPSNKVTEKGKDVELRCDPISGHTALYWYRQSLGQGLEFLIYFQGNSAPDKSGLPSDRFSAERTGGSVSTLTIQRTQQEDSAVYLCASSLAGVSGTEAFFGQGTRLTVV.

The rearrangement joins TRBV18 to TRBJ2-1; 12 bases match TRBD2. V shed 4 bases and J 5 bases; nucleotides not matched to a gene: 6. This CDR3 is 16 amino acids long. Germline CDR1 is KGHSH and CDR2 is LQKENI. The CDR3: CASSLLAGGRDNEQFF. CDR3 sequence (DNA): TGTGCCAGCTCACTCCTAGCGGGAGGGCGAGACAATGAGCAGTTCTTC.

In its sample, this clone was seen once. The chain uses TRBV29-1 and TRBJ1-1, with D unresolved. CDR3 size: 12 residues. Trimming took off 7 bases at V and 1 base at J, with 10 bases between the two ends. Germline values: CDR1 SQVTM, CDR2 ANQGSEA. In nucleotides, the CDR3 is TGCAGCGCTGGTTCATGGAACACTGAAGCTTTCTTT. Its translation: CSAGSWNTEAFF.

CDR3 nucleotides: TGTGCCAGCAGTCAAACAGGGAGGACCGGGGAGCTGTTTTTT. Translated, it gives CASSQTGRTGELFF. The gene calls are TRBV6-1 and TRBJ2-2; D possibly uses TRBD1 or TRBD2 (6 bases each). The CDR3 spans 14 residues. Germline V gene data show CDR1 as MNHNS and CDR2 as SASEGT. The germline V and J ends were trimmed by 5 bases and 5 bases, with 12 bases remaining between them.

V and J are TRBV19 and TRBJ2-3; D not resolved. V was shortened by 2 bases and J by 4 bases, with 13 bases between the two germline ends. Per the germline V gene, CDR1 is LNHDA and CDR2 is SQIVND (reference sequence). The CDR3 covers 15 residues. CDR3 sequence reads: CASSISRSPPDTQYF. The CDR3 DNA follows: TGTGCCAGTAGTATAAGTAGGTCGCCCCCAGATACGCAGTATTTT.

This sequence joins TRBV30 and TRBJ2-3; 8 bases align to TRBD1. The CDR3 is made up of 15 amino acids. Trimming cost V 1 base and J 2 bases; bases outside gene matches: 5. CDR1 GTSNPN and CDR2 SVGIG come from the germline V gene (reference sequence). The CDR3: CAWSGGTGPTDTQYF. CDR3 nucleotide sequence: TGTGCCTGGAGTGGGGGGACAGGCCCCACAGATACGCAGTATTTT.

This clone was recorded once. In DNA, the CDR3 is TGCGCCAGCAGCTATACATTACAGGGGCGGTATGGCTACACCTTC. It translates to CASSYTLQGRYGYTF. V and J are TRBV4-3 and TRBJ1-2; 7 nucleotides agree with TRBD1. V trimming: 5 bases; J trimming: 5 bases; junction bases outside the gene matches: 11. Germline assignment: CDR1 LGHNA and CDR2 YSLEER. The CDR3 covers 15 residues.

V is TRBV27 and J is TRBJ2-5; D not certain. V lost 2 bases, J lost 2 bases, and 9 bases lay in between. The V gene's germline CDR1 is MNHEY and CDR2 SMNVEV (reference sequence). This CDR3 region has 14 residues. This CDR3 is CASSLLGRQETQYF. Written as DNA, the CDR3 is TGTGCCAGCAGTTTACTTGGAAGGCAAGAGACCCAGTACTTC.

The chain uses TRBV5-4 and TRBJ2-3, with TRBD2 matching 11 bases. Germline CDR1 SGHNT, CDR2 YYREEE (reference sequence). The trim removed 2 bases at V and 4 bases at J, leaving 9 bases unmatched. The CDR3 is 17 amino acids. CDR3 nucleotide sequence: TGTGCCAGCAGCTTCCGGACTAGCGGGCCCGGAGCAGATACGCAGTATTTT. Translating gives CASSFRTSGPGADTQYF.

This clone was detected a few times. The chain combines TRBV7-3 with TRBJ1-2, with 8 bases lining up with TRBD1. J lost 7 bases, V lost 4 bases, and 5 bases had no gene match. This CDR3 region has 13 residues. Looked up from germline, CDR1 is SGHTA and CDR2 is FQGTGA. The CDR3 DNA reads as TGTGCCAGCAGCTCGACAGGGGTGGGTGGCTACACCTTC. It is translated as CASSSTGVGGYTF.